This T cell receptor (beta chain) came from a study of T cells in Graves' hyperthyroidism and ophthalmopathy. The CDR3 regions of TCR beta were amplified from RNA transcripts. The HTBI set primed first-round TCR CDR3 RT-PCR. From the multiplex PCR reads, TCRdb called clonotypes with MiXCR, one entry per CDR3 protein. The sample holds about 700,000 distinct CDR3 sequences, 45% seen once. In the case of this clonotype: What it recognizes is unknown.

Germline lookup yields CDR1 DFQATT and CDR2 SNEGSKA (reference sequence). The V gene lost 3 bases and the J gene lost 3 bases, with 9 bases spanning the gap. The CDR3 consists of 13 residues. Patients were excluded for uncontrolled infection, other autoimmune disease, pregnancy or lactation. Study findings and constraints: Blood samples included most of the expanded thyroid clonotypes exceeding 0.001. Before onset, ophthalmopathy was predicted by the model a median around 6 months earlier.

This TCR was sampled from an adult man with Graves' disease, either hyperthyroidism or ophthalmopathy (not recorded which). The specimen sequenced was peripheral blood or thyroid tissue (not recorded which). V usage is TRBV20-1 and J usage is TRBJ1-3, with D possibly TRBD1 on 6 matching bases. The CDR3 region is CSASTGFGNTIYF. CDR3 sequence (DNA): TGCAGTGCTAGCACAGGGTTTGGAAACACCATATATTTT.